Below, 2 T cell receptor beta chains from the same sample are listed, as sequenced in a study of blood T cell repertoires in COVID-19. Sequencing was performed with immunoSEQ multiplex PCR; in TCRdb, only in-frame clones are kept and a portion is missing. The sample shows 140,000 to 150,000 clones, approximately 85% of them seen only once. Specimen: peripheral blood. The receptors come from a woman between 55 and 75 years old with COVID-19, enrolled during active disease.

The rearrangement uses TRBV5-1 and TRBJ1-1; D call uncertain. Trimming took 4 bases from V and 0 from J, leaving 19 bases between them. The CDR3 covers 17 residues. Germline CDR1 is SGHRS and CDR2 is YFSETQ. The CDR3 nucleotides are TGCGCCAGCAGCAGCTCTCTTTTCGAGCTACTGAACACTGAAGCTTTCTTT. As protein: CASSSSLFELLNTEAFF.

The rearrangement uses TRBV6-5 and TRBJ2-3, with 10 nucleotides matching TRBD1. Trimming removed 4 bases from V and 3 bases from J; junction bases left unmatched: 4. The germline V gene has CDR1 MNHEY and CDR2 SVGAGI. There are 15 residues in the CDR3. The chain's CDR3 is CASSFDRGRTDTQYF. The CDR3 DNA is TGTGCCAGCAGTTTCGACAGGGGGCGTACAGATACGCAGTATTTT.